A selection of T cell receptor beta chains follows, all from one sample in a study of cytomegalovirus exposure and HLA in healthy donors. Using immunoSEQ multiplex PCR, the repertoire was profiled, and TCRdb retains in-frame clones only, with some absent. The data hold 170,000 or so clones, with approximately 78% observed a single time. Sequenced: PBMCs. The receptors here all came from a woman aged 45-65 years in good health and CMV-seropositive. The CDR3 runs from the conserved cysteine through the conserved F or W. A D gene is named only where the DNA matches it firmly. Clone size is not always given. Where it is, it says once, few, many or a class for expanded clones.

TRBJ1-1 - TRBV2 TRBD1 TGTGCCAGCAGGCCCGGGACAGGCAGGGACACTGAAGCTTTCTTT CASRPGTGRDTEAFF
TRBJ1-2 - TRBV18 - TGTGCCAGCTCACCCCCACAGGGCCCTAACTATGGCTACACCTTC CASSPPQGPNYGYTF
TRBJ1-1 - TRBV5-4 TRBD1 TGTGCCAGCAGCCCGGGGACAGCTGAAGCTTTCTTT CASSPGTAEAFF
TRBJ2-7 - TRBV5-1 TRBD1 TGCGCCAGCAGCCCAGGACAGGGATCCCGCTACGAGCAGTACTTC CASSPGQGSRYEQYF
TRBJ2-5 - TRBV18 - TGTGCCAGCTCACTTAGTGAGACCCAGTACTTC CASSLSETQYF
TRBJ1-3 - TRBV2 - TGTGCCAGCACCGCCCAGGGGAGTCTCGGAAACACCATATATTTT CASTAQGSLGNTIYF
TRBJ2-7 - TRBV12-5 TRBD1 TGTGCTAGTGGTTTAAGGACAGGGTCTTCCTACGAGCAGTACTTC CASGLRTGSSYEQYF
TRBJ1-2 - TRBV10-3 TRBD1 TGTGCCATCAGCCCCTCAGGGGGCTCGGGTAGCTACACCTTC CAISPSGGSGSYTF
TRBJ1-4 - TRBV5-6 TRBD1 TGTGCCAGCAGCACGGGGACAGGGGGGACTAATGAAAAACTGTTTTTT CASSTGTGGTNEKLFF
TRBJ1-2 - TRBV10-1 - TGCGCCAGCAGGGACAGCTATGGCTACACCTTC CASRDSYGYTF
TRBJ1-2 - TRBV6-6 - TGTGCCAGCAGTTACTCGACAGCCTATGGCTACACCTTC CASSYSTAYGYTF
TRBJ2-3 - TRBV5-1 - TGCGCCAGCAGCCCCGGGGGCCGGACTAGTTTCCCAGATACGCAGTATTTT CASSPGGRTSFPDTQYF
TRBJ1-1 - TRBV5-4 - TGTGCCAGCAGCTTTTTCCCGCGGACTGAAGCTTTCTTT CASSFFPRTEAFF
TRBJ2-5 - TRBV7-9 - TGTGCCAGCAGCCTCTCGGGTCTGGCCCTTGGGACCCAGTACTTC CASSLSGLALGTQYF
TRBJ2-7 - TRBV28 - TGTGCCAGCAGTTTATTAGTAGGTTCTAGGGGCGAGCAGTACTTC CASSLLVGSRGEQYF
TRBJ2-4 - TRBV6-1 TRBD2 TGTGCCAGCAGTGAAGGTGGGGGGGGTCTGGACATTCAGTACTTC CASSEGGGGLDIQYF
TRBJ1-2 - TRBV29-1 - TGCAGCGTTGAACAGGGCGCGAACTATGGCTACACCTTC CSVEQGANYGYTF
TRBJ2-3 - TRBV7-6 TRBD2 TGTGCCAGCAGCTATGGCGGGGGGACAGATACGCAGTATTTT CASSYGGGTDTQYF
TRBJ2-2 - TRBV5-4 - TGTGCCAGCACCCCAGGGGATTTGGGCGGGGAGCTGTTTTTT CASTPGDLGGELFF
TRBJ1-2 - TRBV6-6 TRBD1 TGTGCCAGCCAAACAGGGGGCGACTATGGCTACACCTTC CASQTGGDYGYTF
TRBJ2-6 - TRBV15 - TGTGCCACCAGCAGGACAGGTTTAGCTGGGGCCAACGTCCTGACTTTC CATSRTGLAGANVLTF
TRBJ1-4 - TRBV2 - TGTGCCAGCAAGGAGGATGAAAAACTGTTTTTT CASKEDEKLFF
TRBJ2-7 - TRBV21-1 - TGTGCCAGCAGCTCCCTGCCAGGCAGGGTGATCTACGAGCAGTACTTC CASSSLPGRVIYEQYF
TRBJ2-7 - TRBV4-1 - TGCGCCAGCAGCCGATTCCAGGGGGAGGAAAACGAGCAGTACTTC CASSRFQGEENEQYF
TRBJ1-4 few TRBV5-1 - TGCGCCAGCAGCTCTACAGGCTTCACTAATGAAAAACTGTTTTTT CASSSTGFTNEKLFF
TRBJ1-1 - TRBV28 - TGTGCCAGCAGCACCCCCGGGACACTGAACACTGAAGCTTTCTTT CASSTPGTLNTEAFF
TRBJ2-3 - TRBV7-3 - TGTGCCAGCAGCTTAATTGGCAGCACAGATACGCAGTATTTT CASSLIGSTDTQYF
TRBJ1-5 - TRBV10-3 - TGTGCCATCAGTGATCGGGGTGGCAATCAGCCCCAGCATTTT CAISDRGGNQPQHF
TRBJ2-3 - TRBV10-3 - TGTGCCATCAGGGGAGGGGGATTAAGCACAGATACGCAGTATTTT CAIRGGGLSTDTQYF
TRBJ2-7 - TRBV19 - TGTGCCAGTAGTCTTCAGCATGGCAGGGTCTACGAGCAGTACTTC CASSLQHGRVYEQYF
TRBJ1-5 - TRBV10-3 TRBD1 TGTGCCATCAGTGAGTCGACAGGGGGGGGTCAGCCCCAGCATTTT CAISESTGGGQPQHF
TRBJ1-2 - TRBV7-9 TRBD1 TGTGCCAGCTTGGGCTTAGGACAGGCCTTCCGCTTC CASLGLGQAFRF
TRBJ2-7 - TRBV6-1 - TGTGCCAGCAGTGGGCGGGCCCGATACTCCTACGAGCAGTACTTC CASSGRARYSYEQYF
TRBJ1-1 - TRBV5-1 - TGCGCCAGCAGCTTGGCTCAGTTGAACACTGAAGCTTTCTTT CASSLAQLNTEAFF
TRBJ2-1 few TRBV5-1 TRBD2 TGCGCCAGCAGCTTGGGCGGGGGGGAGGTCAATGAGCAGTTCTTC CASSLGGGEVNEQFF
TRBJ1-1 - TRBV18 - TGTGCCAGCTCACCACCGGCAGGAGGAGAGACTGAAGCTTTCTTT CASSPPAGGETEAFF
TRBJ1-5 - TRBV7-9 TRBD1 TGTTCCAGCAGCATGGGACAGAATCAGCCCCAGCATTTT CSSSMGQNQPQHF